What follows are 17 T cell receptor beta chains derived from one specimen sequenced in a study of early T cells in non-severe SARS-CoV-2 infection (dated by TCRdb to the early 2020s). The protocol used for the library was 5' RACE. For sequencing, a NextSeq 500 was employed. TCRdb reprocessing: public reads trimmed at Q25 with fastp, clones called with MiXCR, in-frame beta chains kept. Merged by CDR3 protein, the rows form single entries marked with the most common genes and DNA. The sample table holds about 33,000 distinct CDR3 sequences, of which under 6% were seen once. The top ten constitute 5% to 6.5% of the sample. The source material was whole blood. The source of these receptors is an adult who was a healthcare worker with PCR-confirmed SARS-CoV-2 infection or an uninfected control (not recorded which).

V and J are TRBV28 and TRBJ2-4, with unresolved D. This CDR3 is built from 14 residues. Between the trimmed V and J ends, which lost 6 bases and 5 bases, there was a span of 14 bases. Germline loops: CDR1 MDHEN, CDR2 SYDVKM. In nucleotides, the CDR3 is TGTGCCAGCAGCCCAGGAGTCGTCCAAAACATTCAGTACTTC. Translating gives CASSPGVVQNIQYF.

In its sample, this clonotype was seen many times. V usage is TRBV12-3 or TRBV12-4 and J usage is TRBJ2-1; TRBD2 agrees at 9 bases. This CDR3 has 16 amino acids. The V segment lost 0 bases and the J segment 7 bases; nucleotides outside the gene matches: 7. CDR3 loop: CASSLARASGNNEQFF. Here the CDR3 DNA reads TGTGCCAGCAGTTTAGCGCGGGCTAGCGGGAATAATGAGCAGTTCTTC.

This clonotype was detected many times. CDR3 protein: CASSYSIGTSSYEQYV. The CDR3 DNA is TGTGCCAGCAGTTACTCGATCGGGACCAGCTCCTACGAGCAGTACGTC. This chain joins TRBV6-6 and TRBJ2-7; either TRBD1 or TRBD2 may fit D (5 bases each). The germline V and J ends were trimmed by 0 bases and 0 bases, with 12 bases remaining between them. This CDR3 is 16 amino acids long. Per germline, CDR1 MNHNY and CDR2 SVGAGI (reference sequence).

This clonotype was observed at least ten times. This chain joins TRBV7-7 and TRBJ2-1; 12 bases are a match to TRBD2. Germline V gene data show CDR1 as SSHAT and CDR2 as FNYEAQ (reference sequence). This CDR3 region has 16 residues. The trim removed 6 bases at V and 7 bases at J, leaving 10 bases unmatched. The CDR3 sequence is CASSSLAGGPGNEQFF. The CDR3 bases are TGTGCCAGCAGTTCTCTAGCGGGAGGGCCGGGGAATGAGCAGTTCTTC.

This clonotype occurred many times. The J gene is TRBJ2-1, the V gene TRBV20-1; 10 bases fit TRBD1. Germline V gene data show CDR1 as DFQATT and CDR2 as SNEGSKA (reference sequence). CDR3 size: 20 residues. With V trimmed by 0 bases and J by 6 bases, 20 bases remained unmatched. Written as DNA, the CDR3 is TGCAGTGCTAGAGATGAGGTCCCGGGACAGGGGAGTCCCTTCGGCAATGAGCAGTTCTTC. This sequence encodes CSARDEVPGQGSPFGNEQFF.

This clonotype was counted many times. The CDR3 here is CASSSLTGMVYEQYV. CDR3 nucleotides: TGTGCCAGCAGTTCACTGACAGGGATGGTATACGAGCAGTACGTC. The chain combines TRBV28 with TRBJ2-7; 7 bases agree with TRBD1. The CDR3 spans 15 residues. Trimming removed 4 bases from V and 4 bases from J; junction bases left unmatched: 10. Germline-derived CDR1 and CDR2 are MDHEN and SYDVKM.

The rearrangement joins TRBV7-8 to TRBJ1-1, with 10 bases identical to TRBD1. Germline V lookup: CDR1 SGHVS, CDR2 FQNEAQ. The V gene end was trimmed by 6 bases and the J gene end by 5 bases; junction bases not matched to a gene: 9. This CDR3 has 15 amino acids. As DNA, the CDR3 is TGTGCCAGCAGAGACAGGGGGCGAATTGATACTGAAGCTTTCTTT. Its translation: CASRDRGRIDTEAFF.

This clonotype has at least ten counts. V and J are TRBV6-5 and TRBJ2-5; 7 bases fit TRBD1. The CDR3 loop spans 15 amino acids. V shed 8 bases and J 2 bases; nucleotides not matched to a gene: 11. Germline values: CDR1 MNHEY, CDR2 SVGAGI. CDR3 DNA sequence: TGTGCCAGCCTAACCCGAGGGGGCTTTCAAGAGACCCAGTACTTC. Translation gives CASLTRGGFQETQYF.

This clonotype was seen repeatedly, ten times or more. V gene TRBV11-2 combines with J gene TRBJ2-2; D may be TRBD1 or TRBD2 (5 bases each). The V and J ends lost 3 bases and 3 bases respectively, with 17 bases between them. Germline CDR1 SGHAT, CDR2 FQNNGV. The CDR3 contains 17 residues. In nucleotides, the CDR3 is TGTGCCAGCAGCTTGGGCGTCGGGGTAGGGGACACCGGGGAGCTGTTTTTT. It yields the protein CASSLGVGVGDTGELFF.

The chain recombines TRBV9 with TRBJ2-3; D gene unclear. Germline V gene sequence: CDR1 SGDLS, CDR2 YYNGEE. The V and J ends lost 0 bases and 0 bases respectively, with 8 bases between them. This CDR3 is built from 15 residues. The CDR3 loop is CASSVATPSTDTQYF. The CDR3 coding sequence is TGTGCCAGCAGCGTAGCCACTCCAAGCACAGATACGCAGTATTTT.

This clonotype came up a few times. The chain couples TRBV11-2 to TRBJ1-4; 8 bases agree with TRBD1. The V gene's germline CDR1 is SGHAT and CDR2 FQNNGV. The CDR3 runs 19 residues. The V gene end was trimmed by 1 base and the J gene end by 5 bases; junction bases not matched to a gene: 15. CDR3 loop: CASSLVRRAGTGGNEKLFF. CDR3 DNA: TGTGCCAGCAGCTTAGTGCGCCGGGCAGGGACAGGCGGGAATGAAAAACTGTTTTTT.

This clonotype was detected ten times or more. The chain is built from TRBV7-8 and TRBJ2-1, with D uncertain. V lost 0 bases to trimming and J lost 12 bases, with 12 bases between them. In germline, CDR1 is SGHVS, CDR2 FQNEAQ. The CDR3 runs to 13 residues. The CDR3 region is CASSLAVSALQFF. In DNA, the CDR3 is TGTGCCAGCAGCTTAGCGGTCAGTGCCCTGCAGTTCTTC.

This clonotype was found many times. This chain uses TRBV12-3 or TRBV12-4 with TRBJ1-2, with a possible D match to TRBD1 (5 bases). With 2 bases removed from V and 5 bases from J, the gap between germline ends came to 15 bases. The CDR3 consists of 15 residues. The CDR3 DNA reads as TGTGCCAGCAGTTTATGGGGCAGGCGTCCATATGGCTACACCTTC. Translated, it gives CASSLWGRRPYGYTF.

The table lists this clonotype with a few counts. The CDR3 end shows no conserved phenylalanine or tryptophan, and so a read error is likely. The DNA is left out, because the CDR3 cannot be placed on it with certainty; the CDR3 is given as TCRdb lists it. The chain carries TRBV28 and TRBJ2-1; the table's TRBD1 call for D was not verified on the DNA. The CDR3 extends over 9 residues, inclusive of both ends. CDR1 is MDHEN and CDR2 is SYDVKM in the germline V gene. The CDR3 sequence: CASSPGGLR.

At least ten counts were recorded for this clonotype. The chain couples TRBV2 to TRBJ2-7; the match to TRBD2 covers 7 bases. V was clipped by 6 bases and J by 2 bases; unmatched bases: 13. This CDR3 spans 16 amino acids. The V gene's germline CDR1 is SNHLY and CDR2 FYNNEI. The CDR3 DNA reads TGTGCCAGCAGCGTTATAGCGGGTCGGAACACCTACGAGCAGTACTTC. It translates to CASSVIAGRNTYEQYF.

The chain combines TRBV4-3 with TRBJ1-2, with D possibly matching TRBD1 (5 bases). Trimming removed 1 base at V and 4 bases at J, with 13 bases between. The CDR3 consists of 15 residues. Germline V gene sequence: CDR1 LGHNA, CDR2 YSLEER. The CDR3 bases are TGCGCCAGCAGCCAAGTAGGGGCCCCCTTCTATGGCTACACCTTC. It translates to CASSQVGAPFYGYTF.

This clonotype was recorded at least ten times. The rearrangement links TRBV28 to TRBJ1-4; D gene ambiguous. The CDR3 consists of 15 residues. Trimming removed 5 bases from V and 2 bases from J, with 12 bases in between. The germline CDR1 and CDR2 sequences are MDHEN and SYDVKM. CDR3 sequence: CASSPYVGTNEKLFF. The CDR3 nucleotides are TGTGCCAGCAGTCCGTACGTTGGGACTAATGAAAAACTGTTTTTT.